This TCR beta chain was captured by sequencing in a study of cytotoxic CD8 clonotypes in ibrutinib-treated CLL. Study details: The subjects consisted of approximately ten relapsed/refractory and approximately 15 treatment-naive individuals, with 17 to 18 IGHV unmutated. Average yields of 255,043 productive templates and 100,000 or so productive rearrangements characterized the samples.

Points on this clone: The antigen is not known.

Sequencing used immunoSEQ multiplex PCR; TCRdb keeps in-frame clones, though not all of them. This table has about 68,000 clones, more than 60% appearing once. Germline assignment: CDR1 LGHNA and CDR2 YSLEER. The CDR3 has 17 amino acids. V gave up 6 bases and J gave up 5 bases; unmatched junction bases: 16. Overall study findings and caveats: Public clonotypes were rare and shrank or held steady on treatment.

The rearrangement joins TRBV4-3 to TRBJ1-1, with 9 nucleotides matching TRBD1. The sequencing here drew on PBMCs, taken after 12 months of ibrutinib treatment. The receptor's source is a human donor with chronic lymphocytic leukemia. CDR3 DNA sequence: TGCGCCAGCAGTCAAATGCCGGGACAGGGTATCGTGACTGAAGCTTTCTTT. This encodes CASSQMPGQGIVTEAFF.